This T cell receptor beta chain is from a study of OX40 agonist ivuxolimab in advanced cancers. Study details: Each dose-escalation patient presented with hepatocellular carcinoma, melanoma, renal cell or head and neck cancer.

V dropped 0 bases and J dropped 4 bases, with 10 bases sitting between them. From germline, CDR1 is MNHEY and CDR2 SMNVEV (reference sequence). This CDR3 spans 14 amino acids. This clone was observed a few times. Profiled with immunoSEQ multiplex PCR; TCRdb holds only in-frame clones, not every one. The sample shows several thousand clones, less than 70% of them seen only once. The specimen comprised CD4+ or CD8+ T cells sorted from blood, sampled in a trial of the OX40 agonist ivuxolimab. The receptor's source is an adult with an advanced solid tumor such as melanoma, head and neck, liver or kidney cancer. The V and J genes are TRBV27 and TRBJ2-7; D is unresolved. The CDR3 DNA reads as TGTGCCAGCAGTTTATCGCTCAGTTCTTACGAGCAGTACTTC. Translation: CASSLSLSSYEQYF.